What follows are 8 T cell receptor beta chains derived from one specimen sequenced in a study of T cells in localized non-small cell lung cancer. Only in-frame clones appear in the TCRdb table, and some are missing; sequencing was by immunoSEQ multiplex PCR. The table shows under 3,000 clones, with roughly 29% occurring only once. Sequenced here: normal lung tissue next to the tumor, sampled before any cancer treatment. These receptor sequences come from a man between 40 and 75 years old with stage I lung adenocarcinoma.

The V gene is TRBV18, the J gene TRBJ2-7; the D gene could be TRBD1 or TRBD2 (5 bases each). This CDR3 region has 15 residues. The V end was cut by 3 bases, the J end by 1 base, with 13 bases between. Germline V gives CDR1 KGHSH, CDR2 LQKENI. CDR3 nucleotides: TGTGCCAGCTCACCTACGGGACCCCCTTCCTACGAGCAGTACTTC. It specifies CASSPTGPPSYEQYF.

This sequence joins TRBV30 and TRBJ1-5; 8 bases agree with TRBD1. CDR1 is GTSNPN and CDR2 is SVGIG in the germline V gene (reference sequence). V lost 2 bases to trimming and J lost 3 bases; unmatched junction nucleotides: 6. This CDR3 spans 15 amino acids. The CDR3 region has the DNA TGTGCCTGGAGTCGGCCGGACAGGGACAATCAGCCCCAGCATTTT. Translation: CAWSRPDRDNQPQHF. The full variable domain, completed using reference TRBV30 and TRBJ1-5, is SQTIHQWPATLVQPVGSPLSLECTVEGTSNPNLYWYRQAAGRGLQLLFYSVGIGQISSEVPQNLSASRPQDRQFILSSKKLLLSDSGFYLCAWSRPDRDNQPQHFGDGTRLSIL.

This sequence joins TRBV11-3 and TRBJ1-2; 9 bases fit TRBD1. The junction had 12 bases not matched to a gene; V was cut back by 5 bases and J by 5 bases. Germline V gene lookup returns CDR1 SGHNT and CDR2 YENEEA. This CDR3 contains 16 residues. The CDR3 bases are TGTGCCAGCAGCAGCAGAAGACAGGGGGAAGGGTATGGCTACACCTTC. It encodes CASSSRRQGEGYGYTF.

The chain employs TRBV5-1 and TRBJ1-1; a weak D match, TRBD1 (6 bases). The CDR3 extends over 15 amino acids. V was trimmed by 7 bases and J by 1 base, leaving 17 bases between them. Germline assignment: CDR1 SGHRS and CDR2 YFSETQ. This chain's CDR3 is CASGDGGGPNTEAFF. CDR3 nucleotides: TGCGCCAGCGGAGATGGAGGGGGGCCGAACACTGAAGCTTTCTTT.

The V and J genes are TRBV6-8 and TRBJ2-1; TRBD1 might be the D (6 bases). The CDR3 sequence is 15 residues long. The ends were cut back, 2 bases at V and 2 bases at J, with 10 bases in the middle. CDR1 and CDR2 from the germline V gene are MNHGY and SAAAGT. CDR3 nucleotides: TGTGCCAGCAGTTACCGGGACACTGCCTACAATGAGCAGTTCTTC. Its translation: CASSYRDTAYNEQFF.

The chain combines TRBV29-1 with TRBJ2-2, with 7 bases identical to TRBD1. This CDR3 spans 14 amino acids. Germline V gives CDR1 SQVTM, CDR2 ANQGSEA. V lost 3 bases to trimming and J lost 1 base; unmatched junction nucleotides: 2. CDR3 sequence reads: CSVEWTGNTGELFF. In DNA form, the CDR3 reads TGCAGCGTTGAGTGGACAGGGAACACCGGGGAGCTGTTTTTT.

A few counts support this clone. CDR3 nucleotide sequence: TGTGCCACCAGCAGAGATGCAGGGAACACCGGGGAGCTGTTTTTT. Its translation is CATSRDAGNTGELFF. The V and J genes are TRBV15 and TRBJ2-2; D is unclear. This CDR3 comprises 15 residues. Trimming stripped 0 bases from V and 1 base from J, with 6 bases between. The germline V gene has CDR1 LNHNV and CDR2 YYDKDF (reference sequence).

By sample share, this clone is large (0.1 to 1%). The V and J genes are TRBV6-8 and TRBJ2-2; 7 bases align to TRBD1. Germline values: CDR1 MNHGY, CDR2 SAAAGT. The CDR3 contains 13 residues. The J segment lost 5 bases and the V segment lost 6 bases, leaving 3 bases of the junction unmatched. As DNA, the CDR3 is TGTGCCAGCAGAACAGGGGAGACCGGGGAGCTGTTTTTT. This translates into CASRTGETGELFF.